This T cell receptor beta chain was obtained from a study of naive and memory T cell subsets. Both TRBC1 and TRBC2 were covered by a beta constant-region primer of two equimolar oligonucleotides. Four rounds of PCR amplified the ligated cDNA using nested alpha and beta constant-region primers plus SP2. Using its own MiXCR run on the UMI-ligation and nested PCR reads, TCRdb lists one record per CDR3 protein. The sample contains about 85,000 distinct CDR3 sequences, around 13% of which appear only once. The V and J ends lost 4 bases and 1 base respectively, with 5 bases between them. Germline CDR1 DFQATT, CDR2 SNEGSKA (reference sequence). This CDR3 comprises 11 residues.

V gene TRBV20-1 combines with J gene TRBJ2-7; D is perhaps TRBD1 (5 bases). Sequenced input: central memory CD4+ T cells from blood. The TCR comes from a human donor in good health. This chain's CDR3 is CSAKGSYEQYF. The CDR3 DNA is TGCAGTGCTAAGGGGTCCTACGAGCAGTACTTC.